This TCR beta chain was identified during a study of T cells in Graves' hyperthyroidism and ophthalmopathy. Study-wide background: At initial diagnosis, before any treatment had begun, peripheral blood was obtained.

The CDR3 has 13 amino acids. Trimming removed 7 bases from V and 3 bases from J, with 15 bases in between. Germline V gene lookup returns CDR1 SQVTM and CDR2 ANQGSEA. Ophthalmopathy patients had Clinical Activity Score at least 3, NOSPECS grade at least 4, duration under 3 months. Amplified TCR beta CDR3 regions came from RNA transcripts. The primer set for the first-round RT-PCR of the TCR CDR3 was HTBI. From the multiplex PCR reads, TCRdb called clonotypes with MiXCR, one entry per CDR3 protein. The sample lists hundreds of thousands of distinct CDR3 sequences, approximately 23% occurring once. This clonotype was counted between two and nine times.

The source material was blood. This clonotype was obtained from a woman in her 70s with Graves' ophthalmopathy. The gene calls are TRBV29-1 and TRBJ1-1, with D perhaps TRBD1 (6 bases). CDR3 protein: CSAGGQSHTEAFF. The CDR3 DNA reads as TGCAGCGCCGGGGGGCAGAGCCACACTGAAGCTTTCTTT.